Below are 25 T cell receptor beta chains sequenced from a single sample in a study of technical replicates of blood from a handful of donors. The protocol was immunoSEQ multiplex PCR, while the TCRdb copy is restricted to in-frame clones and leaves out a portion. The table records some 13,000 clones, around nine tenths of them present only once. Sequencing was carried out using PBMCs. The origin of the receptors is a human donor in good health.

The V and J genes are TRBV5-1 and TRBJ2-3; 10 bases align to TRBD1. Trimming cost V 0 bases and J 3 bases; bases outside gene matches: 7. This CDR3 contains 17 residues. The V gene's germline CDR1 is SGHRS and CDR2 YFSETQ. DNA for the CDR3: TGCGCCAGCAGCTTGGGTTTGGGACAGGGGTATACAGATACGCAGTATTTT. Translation gives CASSLGLGQGYTDTQYF.

This clone is a singleton in its sample. This chain connects TRBV5-1 to TRBJ1-3; possibly TRBD1 for D (6 bases). V shed 0 bases and J shed 0 bases, with 7 bases lying between them. The CDR3 covers 15 residues. Germline CDR1 is SGHRS and CDR2 is YFSETQ. The CDR3 nucleotides read TGCGCCAGCAGCTTGGGAGGGGGCTCTGGAAACACCATATATTTT. It codes for CASSLGGGSGNTIYF.

V gene TRBV19 combines with J gene TRBJ2-7; 7 bases align to TRBD1. The CDR3 totals 14 residues. CDR1 is LNHDA and CDR2 is SQIVND in the germline V gene (reference sequence). The junction had 6 bases not matched to a gene; V was cut back by 7 bases and J by 0 bases. Here the CDR3 reads CASNTGQFSYEQYF. In DNA, the CDR3 is TGTGCCAGTAACACGGGACAGTTCTCCTACGAGCAGTACTTC.

The genes are TRBV11-2 and TRBJ2-3; D may be TRBD1 (6 bases). Trimming pared 4 bases from V and 0 bases from J, leaving 8 bases between. CDR3 length: 14 amino acids. The V gene's germline CDR1 is SGHAT and CDR2 FQNNGV. For the CDR3, the DNA is TGTGCCAGCAGCTCGGACAGAAGCACAGATACGCAGTATTTT. Its protein product is CASSSDRSTDTQYF.

The chain joins TRBV28 to TRBJ2-1; the match to TRBD2 covers 9 bases. With 6 bases clipped from V and 4 bases from J, the junction kept 4 bases outside the gene matches. The CDR3 consists of 14 residues. Looked up from germline, CDR1 is MDHEN and CDR2 is SYDVKM. The CDR3 DNA is TGTGCCAGCAGGGGCCTAGCGGGATACAATGAGCAGTTCTTC. It yields the protein CASRGLAGYNEQFF.

CDR3 residues: CASSLRTGIEAFF. Written as DNA, the CDR3 is TGTGCCAGCAGCCTCCGGACAGGGATTGAAGCTTTCTTT. The rearrangement uses TRBV14 and TRBJ1-1; 8 bases match TRBD1. This CDR3 is 13 amino acids long. J was trimmed by 7 bases and V by 4 bases; bases with no gene match: 5. CDR1 and CDR2 (germline): SGHDN, FVKESK.

This chain connects TRBV7-9 to TRBJ1-3; perhaps TRBD1 as D (5 bases). V shed 1 base and J shed 0 bases, with 13 bases lying between them. CDR3 length: 17 amino acids. Germline CDR1 reads SEHNR; CDR2 reads FQNEAQ (reference sequence). CDR3 residues: CASSLVRGEISGNTIYF. The CDR3 nucleotides are TGTGCCAGCAGCTTAGTGCGGGGGGAGATCTCTGGAAACACCATATATTTT. Combining the CDR3 with reference TRBV7-9 and TRBJ1-3 gives the whole variable domain DTGVSQNPRHKITKRGQNVTFRCDPISEHNRLYWYRQTLGQGPEFLTYFQNEAQLEKSRLLSDRFSAERPKGSFSTLEIQRTEQGDSAMYLCASSLVRGEISGNTIYFGEGSWLTVV.

The rearrangement links TRBV4-1 to TRBJ1-1; 12 positions agree with TRBD1. The CDR3 covers 18 residues. Germline V gene data show CDR1 as MGHRA and CDR2 as YSYEKL. V lost 3 bases and J lost 1; bases outside the gene matches: 9. CDR3 DNA sequence: TGCGCCAGCAGCCAGGTCCCGGGACAGGGGGCGGGGAACACTGAAGCTTTCTTT. Its protein product is CASSQVPGQGAGNTEAFF.

The CDR3: CTSSQVGTRLKNSNQPQHF. The CDR3 coding sequence is TGCACCAGCAGCCAAGTGGGGACACGTCTAAAGAATAGCAATCAGCCCCAGCATTTT. The gene calls are TRBV1 and TRBJ1-5; TRBD1 is taken as the D call from the table, unchecked against the DNA. TRBV1 is a pseudogene segment. This CDR3 comprises 19 residues.

The rearrangement links TRBV28 to TRBJ2-7, with 8 bases matching TRBD1. In germline, CDR1 is MDHEN, CDR2 SYDVKM. J gave up 1 base and V 7 bases, and 6 bases lay outside the gene matches. The CDR3 is made up of 14 amino acids. CDR3 sequence reads: CASITRDRSYEQYF. CDR3 coding DNA: TGTGCCAGCATCACCCGGGACAGGTCCTACGAGCAGTACTTC. Using reference TRBV28 and TRBJ2-7 for the parts outside the CDR3, the full variable domain is DVKVTQSSRYLVKRTGEKVFLECVQDMDHENMFWYRQDPGLGLRLIYFSYDVKMKEKGDIPEGYSVSREKKERFSLILESASTNQTSMYLCASITRDRSYEQYFGPGTRLTVT.

This rearrangement joins TRBV5-1 to TRBJ1-5; D is possibly TRBD1 (6 bases). Germline CDR1 reads SGHRS; CDR2 reads YFSETQ. Between the trimmed V and J ends, which lost 5 bases and 1 base, there was a span of 13 bases. CDR3 length: 15 amino acids. The CDR3 DNA reads TGCGCCAGCAGTGAGGGACACTCCAGCAATCAGCCCCAGCATTTT. Protein product: CASSEGHSSNQPQHF.

The chain joins TRBV2 to TRBJ2-7; TRBD1 matches 7 bases. The V and J ends lost 11 bases and 2 bases, in that order; junction bases with no gene match: 12. Germline V lookup: CDR1 SNHLY, CDR2 FYNNEI. The CDR3 contains 14 residues. DNA of the CDR3: TGTGCCGGATTGTATGGGGACAGACCCTACGAGCAGTACTTC. Encoded protein: CAGLYGDRPYEQYF.

The gene calls are TRBV25-1 and TRBJ2-7; 9 nucleotides agree with TRBD1. The CDR3 contains 15 residues. Germline V CDR1 and CDR2: MGHDK, SYGVNS. Losses at the gene ends were 4 bases for V and 1 base for J; bases not matched to a gene: 5. Here the CDR3 DNA reads TGTGCCAGCAGTGCCCCCGGGACAGGGTCCTACGAGCAGTACTTC. This codes for CASSAPGTGSYEQYF.

The J gene is TRBJ2-7, the V gene TRBV7-2, with D unresolved. CDR3 length: 14 amino acids. CDR1 SGHTA and CDR2 FQGNSA come from the germline V gene. V lost 5 bases to trimming and J lost 0 bases, with 11 bases between them. In DNA, the CDR3 is TGTGCCAGCAGCCCATCCCCTAGCTCCTACGAGCAGTACTTC. Amino acids: CASSPSPSSYEQYF.

The J gene is TRBJ2-1, the V gene TRBV5-1, with 9 nucleotides matching TRBD2. The V and J ends lost 9 bases and 8 bases, in that order; junction bases with no gene match: 6. The CDR3 is 12 residues long. CDR1 is SGHRS, CDR2 YFSETQ, per germline. DNA of the CDR3: TGCGCCAACTTAGCGGGAGAATATGAGCAGTTCTTC. Encoded protein: CANLAGEYEQFF.

CDR3 in amino acids: CASSETPGGEETQYF. The DNA for the CDR3 is TGTGCCAGCAGTGAAACTCCAGGGGGCGAAGAGACCCAGTACTTC. This chain joins TRBV6-1 and TRBJ2-5, with TRBD1 matching over 8 bases. The CDR3 sequence is 15 residues long. Germline CDR1 is MNHNS and CDR2 is SASEGT. Germline trimming cut 2 bases from V and 3 bases from J; bases unmatched to any gene: 5.

The chain employs TRBV5-6 and TRBJ1-2; 7 bases are shared with TRBD1. CDR3 length equals 13 residues. Germline V gene lookup returns CDR1 SGHDT and CDR2 YYEEEE. V lost 5 bases, J lost 5 bases, and 6 bases stayed unmatched. CDR3 DNA: TGTGCCAGCAGGAACCAGGGGGATTATGGCTACACCTTC. Its translation: CASRNQGDYGYTF.

V and J are TRBV10-2 and TRBJ2-5; unclear D gene. In germline, CDR1 is WSHSY, CDR2 SAAADI. This CDR3 has 15 residues. With 6 bases removed from V and 3 bases from J, the gap between germline ends came to 17 bases. The CDR3 sequence: CASSENLGWEETQYF. The CDR3, as DNA: TGCGCCAGCAGCGAGAACCTAGGCTGGGAAGAGACCCAGTACTTC.

The CDR3 sequence: CASSSQGHEQFF. DNA for the CDR3: TGTGCCAGCAGCTCCCAGGGGCATGAGCAGTTCTTC. The V and J genes are TRBV11-2 and TRBJ2-1; D is possibly TRBD1 (6 bases). CDR1 and CDR2 (germline): SGHAT, FQNNGV. The CDR3 has 12 residues. Trimming removed 4 bases from V and 8 bases from J, with 9 bases in between.

This sequence joins TRBV27 and TRBJ2-7, with 8 bases matching TRBD2. The V gene's germline CDR1 is MNHEY and CDR2 SMNVEV (reference sequence). The CDR3 covers 15 residues. Trimming cost V 3 bases and J 4 bases; bases outside gene matches: 8. CDR3 DNA: TGTGCCAGCAGTTTCGGGGGGGGAGGGTTATACGAGCAGTACTTC. Protein sequence: CASSFGGGGLYEQYF.

The CDR3 protein is CASTPSTGSRETQYF. The CDR3 DNA is TGTGCCAGCACCCCGAGCACAGGGTCGAGAGAGACCCAGTACTTC. The rearrangement uses TRBV11-2 and TRBJ2-5, with D tentatively TRBD1 (6 bases). Germline CDR1 reads SGHAT; CDR2 reads FQNNGV. The CDR3 consists of 15 residues. Trimming shortened V by 7 bases and J by 4 bases, and 19 bases separated the two germline ends.

The rearrangement links TRBV9 to TRBJ1-4; D unresolved. The CDR3 is made up of 15 amino acids. V gave up 1 base and J gave up 1 base, with 8 bases separating them. Germline values: CDR1 SGDLS, CDR2 YYNGEE. The CDR3 protein is CASSVSYVTNEKLFF. CDR3 in DNA: TGTGCCAGCAGCGTATCCTACGTAACTAATGAAAAACTGTTTTTT. Full variable domain (missing parts from reference TRBV9 and TRBJ1-4): DSGVTQTPKHLITATGQRVTLRCSPRSGDLSVYWYQQSLDQGLQFLIQYYNGEERAKGNILERFSAQQFPDLHSELNLSSLELGDSALYFCASSVSYVTNEKLFFGSGTQLSVL.

The genes are TRBV7-8 and TRBJ1-3; D is unresolved. Germline V lookup: CDR1 SGHVS, CDR2 FQNEAQ. The CDR3 loop spans 15 amino acids. Trimming removed 3 bases from V and 0 bases from J, with 9 bases in between. For the CDR3, the DNA is TGTGCCAGCAGCTTCGGGGTGAGCTCTGGAAACACCATATATTTT. This translates into CASSFGVSSGNTIYF. The full variable domain, completed using reference TRBV7-8 and TRBJ1-3, is GAGVSQSPRYKVAKRGQDVALRCDPISGHVSLFWYQQALGQGPEFLTYFQNEAQLDKSGLPSDRFFAERPEGSVSTLKIQRTQQEDSAVYLCASSFGVSSGNTIYFGEGSWLTVV.

V gene TRBV6-5 combines with J gene TRBJ1-1; D is unresolved. The V and J ends lost 7 bases and 1 base respectively, with 10 bases between them. The germline V gene encodes CDR1 MNHEY and CDR2 SVGAGI. The CDR3 has 13 amino acids. The CDR3 bases are TGTGCCAGCACCCTACGGGGGAACACTGAAGCTTTCTTT. It translates to CASTLRGNTEAFF.

This sequence joins TRBV7-6 and TRBJ2-5; 7 bases line up with TRBD1. The CDR3 loop spans 14 amino acids. With V trimmed by 5 bases and J by 2 bases, 5 bases remained unmatched. Germline CDR1 is SGHVS and CDR2 is FNYEAQ. The CDR3 coding sequence is TGTGCCAGCAGCCGAACAGGGGAACAAGAGACCCAGTACTTC. Protein: CASSRTGEQETQYF.